The T cell receptor beta chain under discussion was sequenced for a study of beta chain features in type 1 diabetes. As every portion of the isolated RNA was reverse transcribed, the sequencing read expressed TCRB transcripts. Clones were read by immunoSEQ multiplex PCR, and TCRdb kept only the in-frame ones, dropping some. Of about 660,000 clones detected, over 11% appear once; the ten largest clones hold 0.035% to 0.045%. Whole-study results and caveats: Significant though moderate, a shortening of TCRB CDR3s appeared in all four CD4+ subsets of Type 1 diabetes patients. Diminished insertions and augmented deletions at VDJ junctions characterized type 1 diabetes patients. The analysis here could not establish whether HLA type shapes TCRB rearrangement.

Sampling consisted of one heparinised blood draw per donor, averaging approximately 100 mL. On this clone: Its matching antigen is unknown.

The CDR3 consists of 16 residues. The ends lost 1 base at V and 5 bases at J; junction bases unmatched: 7. From germline, CDR1 is SGHTA and CDR2 FQGNSA. V is TRBV7-2 and J is TRBJ2-5, with TRBD2 identical over 10 bases. Sequencing was done on a sample of naive CD4+ T cells from blood. This clonotype was sampled from a man between 18 and 29 years old with type 1 diabetes. CDR3 coding DNA: TGTGCCAGCAGCTTAGGCGTTTCAGCGGGGGGGGAGACCCAGTACTTC. Translation: CASSLGVSAGGETQYF.